The 12 T cell receptor beta chains presented below share a single source sample, sequenced in a study of cytomegalovirus exposure and HLA in healthy donors. PCR was performed using 60 Vbeta and 13 Jbeta primers. Profiling relied on immunoSEQ multiplex PCR, and the TCRdb table lists in-frame clones only, not all of them. The data contain under 150,000 clones, around three quarters of them singletons. Sequenced material: PBMCs. The receptors stem from a woman aged 40 to 49 in good health and CMV-seropositive.

The chain is built from TRBV6-5 and TRBJ2-7; 10 bases are a match to TRBD1. V lost 0 bases to trimming and J lost 3 bases; unmatched junction nucleotides: 2. There are 15 residues in the CDR3. Germline CDR1 reads MNHEY; CDR2 reads SVGAGI. In DNA, the CDR3 is TGTGCCAGCAGTTACTCCGGGACAGGGGTCTACGAGCAGTACTTC. It yields the protein CASSYSGTGVYEQYF.

The chain recombines TRBV9 with TRBJ1-6; TRBD1 aligns across 7 bases. CDR3 length equals 16 residues. V trimming: 4 bases; J trimming: 6 bases; junction bases outside the gene matches: 10. Germline-derived CDR1 and CDR2 are SGDLS and YYNGEE. In nucleotides, the CDR3 is TGTGCCAGCAGCTCACGACAGGGCCTTCCTAATTCACCCCTCCACTTT. Its protein is CASSSRQGLPNSPLHF.

The chain joins TRBV5-4 to TRBJ2-3; the match to TRBD2 covers 9 bases. The germline V gene has CDR1 SGHNT and CDR2 YYREEE (reference sequence). Losses at the gene ends were 4 bases for V and 0 bases for J; bases not matched to a gene: 9. The CDR3 is 17 residues long. Here the CDR3 reads CASSLGRGGQSTDTQYF. The CDR3 coding sequence is TGTGCCAGCAGCCTGGGGCGGGGGGGCCAGAGCACAGATACGCAGTATTTT.

V usage is TRBV27 and J usage is TRBJ1-1, with TRBD1 identical over 7 bases. V trimming: 2 bases; J trimming: 0 bases; junction bases outside the gene matches: 6. This CDR3 contains 16 residues. The germline CDR1 and CDR2 sequences are MNHEY and SMNVEV (reference sequence). CDR3 in amino acids: CASSLAGQIMNTEAFF. CDR3 sequence (DNA): TGTGCCAGCAGTTTAGCGGGACAGATTATGAACACTGAAGCTTTCTTT.

In this sample, this clone turned up a few times. This chain links TRBV7-9 with TRBJ2-7; the match to TRBD1 covers 10 bases. This CDR3 is 14 amino acids long. CDR1 is SEHNR, CDR2 FQNEAQ, per germline (reference sequence). The V and J ends lost 2 bases and 6 bases, in that order; junction bases with no gene match: 4. In nucleotides, the CDR3 is TGTGCCAGCAGCTTACCTGACAGGGGGCGCGAGCAGTACTTC. This codes for CASSLPDRGREQYF.

This clone was seen more than once but under ten times. The junction departs from germline at one end; a sequencing error may be responsible. This chain connects TRBV30 to TRBJ1-2; D not resolved. The CDR3 sequence is 13 residues long. In germline, CDR1 is GTSNPN, CDR2 SVGIG (reference sequence). The CDR3 here is CAWNIRGNYGYTF. The CDR3 DNA sequence: TGTGCGTGGAATATCCGAGGGAACTATGGCTACACCTTC.

This sequence joins TRBV5-1 and TRBJ2-5, with 10 bases matching TRBD1. CDR1 and CDR2 from the germline V gene are SGHRS and YFSETQ. V lost 6 bases to trimming and J lost 4 bases; unmatched junction nucleotides: 3. CDR3 length: 13 residues. The DNA of the CDR3 is TGCGCCAGCAAGAGGACAGGGGGAGAGACCCAGTACTTC. Protein: CASKRTGGETQYF.

This clone was seen only a few times. V is TRBV18 and J is TRBJ2-3, with TRBD2 matching over 11 bases. The V gene's germline CDR1 is KGHSH and CDR2 LQKENI. The J segment lost 4 bases and the V segment lost 3 bases, leaving 21 bases of the junction unmatched. The length of the CDR3 is 21 residues. The CDR3 DNA follows: TGTGCCAGCTCACCGGGATTAGTTCTAGCGGGGGGCCGGAGAAATGCAGATACGCAGTATTTT. Its protein is CASSPGLVLAGGRRNADTQYF.

This clone was counted a single time. J is TRBJ2-3 and V is TRBV29-1; tentative D call: TRBD2 (6 bases). The CDR3 extends over 11 amino acids. With 6 bases removed from V and 4 bases from J, the gap between germline ends came to 8 bases. The germline CDR1 and CDR2 sequences are SQVTM and ANQGSEA. The CDR3, as DNA: TGCAGCGTGCGCGGGGCAGATACGCAGTATTTT. Translating it yields CSVRGADTQYF.

The V gene is TRBV6-4, the J gene TRBJ2-1; D gene uncertain. The CDR3 runs to 13 residues. Trimming left V 4 bases short and J 6 bases short, with 10 bases between. Germline V gene sequence: CDR1 MRHNA, CDR2 SNTAGT. CDR3 residues: CASSVEAANEQFF. CDR3 nucleotides: TGTGCCAGCAGTGTTGAGGCAGCCAATGAGCAGTTCTTC.

The chain uses TRBV11-2 and TRBJ2-7, with D possibly matching TRBD2 (6 bases). The CDR3 totals 15 residues. CDR1 SGHAT and CDR2 FQNNGV come from the germline V gene. The V end lost 5 bases, the J end lost 3 bases, and 17 bases lay between the germline ends. The CDR3 loop reads CASSPQWGVSYEQYF. The DNA of the CDR3 is TGTGCCAGCAGCCCGCAGTGGGGGGTTAGCTACGAGCAGTACTTC.

Of note for this clone: Different DNA sequences within this sample yield the same CDR3. The rearrangement uses TRBV7-9 and TRBJ1-4, with D perhaps matching TRBD1 (6 bases). Germline values: CDR1 SEHNR, CDR2 FQNEAQ (reference sequence). The CDR3 spans 15 residues. Trimming shortened V by 4 bases and J by 0 bases, and 9 bases separated the two germline ends. In DNA form, the CDR3 reads TGTGCCAGCAGCTCAACAGGGACAACTAATGAAAAACTGTTTTTT. Translated: CASSSTGTTNEKLFF.